These 21 T cell receptor beta chains were all obtained from the same sample, sequenced in a study of blood T cells in healthy people across ages. A second PCR of about 6 to 12 cycles used a sample-barcoded 5' primer and a J-beta primer mix. From the 5' RACE reads, TCRdb called clonotypes with MiXCR, one entry per CDR3 protein. The table has fewer than 900,000 distinct CDR3 sequences, roughly 43% seen once; the top ten hold about 20%. The material sequenced was blood. The receptors here all came from a woman in her sixties or seventies in good health.

This clonotype appeared a single time. CDR3 coding DNA: TGTGCCAGCAGTTTGGGGCTAGCGAGGTCCGGGGAGCTGTTTTTT. This sequence encodes CASSLGLARSGELFF. This chain connects TRBV12-3 or TRBV12-4 to TRBJ2-2; the D gene is possibly TRBD2 (6 bases). CDR3 length equals 15 residues. The germline V and J ends were trimmed by 3 bases and 6 bases, with 14 bases remaining between them.

This clonotype was observed a few times. V and J are TRBV4-3 and TRBJ1-2, with a possible D match to TRBD1 (5 bases). V was cut by 4 bases and J by 4 bases, with 13 bases left in between. The CDR3 loop spans 14 amino acids. Germline V CDR1 and CDR2: LGHNA, YSLEER. For the CDR3, the DNA is TGCGCCAGCAGCCGCCAGACAGCCGGCTATGGCTACACCTTC. Amino acids: CASSRQTAGYGYTF.

The chain employs TRBV29-1 and TRBJ1-3; D not certain. The V and J ends lost 7 bases and 4 bases respectively, with 5 bases between them. This CDR3 contains 10 residues. The germline V gene has CDR1 SQVTM and CDR2 ANQGSEA. CDR3 coding DNA: TGCAGCGCCGTGGGAAACACCATATATTTT. It specifies CSAVGNTIYF.

This chain links TRBV20-1 with TRBJ1-6, with D maybe TRBD1 (5 bases). The germline CDR1 and CDR2 sequences are DFQATT and SNEGSKA (reference sequence). The CDR3 sequence is 16 residues long. Trimming shortened V by 1 base and J by 9 bases, and 19 bases separated the two germline ends. The CDR3 spells CSARVERQGVGSPLHF. CDR3 DNA sequence: TGCAGTGCTAGAGTGGAAAGGCAGGGAGTGGGTTCACCCCTCCACTTT.

The gene calls are TRBV30 and TRBJ1-2, with D possibly TRBD1 on 5 matching bases. Germline loops: CDR1 GTSNPN, CDR2 SVGIG (reference sequence). The CDR3 is 14 residues long. Trimming left V 1 base short and J 6 bases short, with 15 bases between. CDR3 in DNA: TGTGCCTGGAGTGGACGAGTTACGGGGGATGGCTACACCTTC. It yields the protein CAWSGRVTGDGYTF.

A single count supports this clonotype. J is TRBJ1-2 and V is TRBV25-1; D gene ambiguous. Trimming left V 3 bases short and J 5 bases short, with 13 bases between. The germline gives CDR1 MGHDK, CDR2 SYGVNS. There are 14 residues in the CDR3. The CDR3: CASSDPRHRYGYTF. The CDR3 DNA follows: TGTGCCAGCAGTGACCCCCGTCACCGGTATGGCTACACCTTC.

For this clonotype: Germline and junction disagree at one end, which may indicate a read error. The chain carries TRBV7-3 and TRBJ2-3; possible D gene TRBD2, 5 bases. Germline CDR1 reads SGHTA; CDR2 reads FQGTGA. The CDR3 runs 14 residues. The CDR3 protein is CASSLSSGTDMQYF. The DNA for the CDR3 is TGTGCCAGCAGCTTAAGCAGCGGCACAGATATGCAGTATTTT. The variable domain in full, completed from reference TRBV7-3 and TRBJ2-3, reads GAGVSQTPSNKVTEKGKYVELRCDPISGHTALYWYRQSLGQGPEFLIYFQGTGAADDSGLPNDRFFAVRPEGSVSTLKIQRTERGDSAVYLCASSLSSGTDMQYFGPGTRLTVL.

This clonotype showed up many times. The V gene is TRBV29-1, the J gene TRBJ2-3; 10 positions match TRBD1. In germline, CDR1 is SQVTM, CDR2 ANQGSEA. V lost 0 bases, J lost 11 bases, and 2 bases stayed unmatched. The CDR3 contains 12 residues. In nucleotides, the CDR3 is TGCAGCGTTGAAGATTGGACAGGGGGGCAGTATTTT. The encoded protein is CSVEDWTGGQYF.

Ten or more counts support this clonotype. The chain has TRBV12-3 or TRBV12-4 and TRBJ2-1, with 13 bases lining up with TRBD2. V shed 6 bases, J shed 8 bases, and the junction held 4 bases outside the gene matches. The CDR3 loop spans 14 amino acids. In DNA form, the CDR3 reads TGTGCCAGCAGACTAGCGGGGGGGTCTTATGAGCAGTTCTTC. Encoded protein: CASRLAGGSYEQFF.

Note on this clonotype: Given a much more abundant clone one base away, this may be a read error. This rearrangement joins TRBV12-3 or TRBV12-4 to TRBJ2-5; 10 nucleotides agree with TRBD1. The CDR3 runs 14 residues. CDR3 protein: CTSRPGTGVETQYF. In nucleotides, the CDR3 is TGTACCAGCAGGCCCGGGACAGGGGTTGAGACCCAGTACTTC.

Comments on this clonotype: One end of the junction does not line up with germline, which may come from a read error. V is TRBV7-2 and J is TRBJ2-1, with D unresolved. Germline V gene data show CDR1 as SGHTA and CDR2 as FQGNSA. The CDR3 extends over 11 amino acids. The CDR3 is CASSLDGEQSF. The DNA of the CDR3 is TGTGCCAGCAGCTTAGATGGTGAGCAGTCCTTC.

The chain carries TRBV6-6 and TRBJ1-2; D is possibly TRBD1 (5 bases). The CDR3 extends over 11 amino acids. From germline, CDR1 is MNHNY and CDR2 SVGAGI (reference sequence). The V end was cut by 6 bases, the J end by 10 bases, with 12 bases between. The DNA for the CDR3 is TGTGCCAGCAGACAGGTTTCTGACTACACCTTC. Its translation: CASRQVSDYTF.

V is TRBV29-1 and J is TRBJ1-5; tentatively, D is TRBD1 (6 bases). Germline loops: CDR1 SQVTM, CDR2 ANQGSEA. The CDR3 has 15 residues. V was pared by 5 bases and J by 6 bases, with 20 bases between. In DNA, the CDR3 is TGCAGCGTTACCTGGGGCAGGGGTCAGACTCAGCCCCAGCATTTT. Protein product: CSVTWGRGQTQPQHF.

This clonotype was recorded a few times. This sequence joins TRBV7-9 and TRBJ2-7; D is unresolved. Germline CDR1 reads SEHNR; CDR2 reads FQNEAQ (reference sequence). The CDR3 covers 13 residues. Trimming removed 0 bases from V and 6 bases from J, with 9 bases in between. The CDR3 coding sequence is TGTGCCAGCAGCTTAGCGCGCGAATCCGAGCAGTACTTC. As protein: CASSLARESEQYF.

The chain couples TRBV24-1 to TRBJ2-1, with 11 bases matching TRBD1. V lost 4 bases, J lost 13 bases, and 11 bases stayed unmatched. Germline CDR1 is KGHDR and CDR2 is SFDVKD. The CDR3 runs 15 residues. The chain's CDR3 is CATSDRDRGGETQFF. The CDR3 bases are TGTGCCACCAGTGACCGGGACAGGGGGGGAGAGACCCAGTTCTTC.

This clonotype occurred once. A much larger clone lies one base from this, so it may be a read error. The CDR3 bases are TGTGCCGGCAGTCCTATCGTTACGACCGACTCCTACGAGCAGTACTTC. Translation gives CAGSPIVTTDSYEQYF. The V gene is TRBV6-2 or TRBV6-3, the J gene TRBJ2-7; D unclear. There are 16 residues in the CDR3. CDR1 and CDR2 from the germline V gene are MNHEY and SVGEGT.

This clonotype was detected many times. The rearrangement links TRBV29-1 to TRBJ1-2; D may be TRBD1 (6 bases). The length of the CDR3 is 12 residues. The germline V gene has CDR1 SQVTM and CDR2 ANQGSEA. V lost 3 bases, J lost 5 bases, and 10 bases lay in between. This CDR3 reads CSVDEGGYGYTF. The CDR3 region has the DNA TGCAGCGTTGATGAAGGGGGATATGGCTACACCTTC. Drawing the rest from reference TRBV29-1 and TRBJ1-2, the complete variable domain is SAVISQKPSRDICQRGTSLTIQCQVDSQVTMMFWYRQQPGQSLTLIATANQGSEATYESGFVIDKFPISRPNLTFSTLTVSNMSPEDSSIYLCSVDEGGYGYTFGSGTRLTVV.

This chain joins TRBV25-1 and TRBJ2-6, with TRBD2 as a possible D gene (5 bases). The CDR3 contains 16 residues. CDR1 MGHDK and CDR2 SYGVNS come from the germline V gene. The V gene lost 3 bases and the J gene lost 2 bases, with 11 bases spanning the gap. The CDR3 sequence is CASSDRGAPGANVLTF. CDR3 nucleotide sequence: TGTGCCAGCAGTGATCGGGGAGCGCCTGGGGCCAACGTCCTGACTTTC.

V is TRBV20-1 and J is TRBJ2-7; 7 positions match TRBD1. The CDR3 length is 12 residues. With 5 bases clipped from V and 0 bases from J, the junction kept 1 base outside the gene matches. CDR1 and CDR2 (germline): DFQATT, SNEGSKA (reference sequence). This CDR3 is CSAGDSSYEQYF. The CDR3 DNA reads TGCAGTGCTGGGGACAGCTCCTACGAGCAGTACTTC.

This clonotype was counted a single time. Just one base apart from a much larger clone, this may be a read error. The rearrangement joins TRBV4-2 to TRBJ2-7; 9 nucleotides agree with TRBD1. Germline CDR1 LGHNA, CDR2 YNFKEQ. The CDR3 consists of 16 residues. V trimming: 5 bases; J trimming: 3 bases; junction bases outside the gene matches: 11. This CDR3 is CASSSAAGQGHYEQYF. The CDR3 DNA reads as TGTGCCAGCAGCTCGGCGGCGGGACAGGGACACTACGAGCAGTACTTC.

This clonotype came up many times. The J gene is TRBJ2-3, the V gene TRBV29-1, with D hard to call. The CDR3 consists of 14 residues. Trimming removed 7 bases at V and 4 bases at J, with 18 bases between. The germline CDR1 and CDR2 sequences are SQVTM and ANQGSEA. This CDR3 is CSAGKGQLADTQYF. For the CDR3, the DNA is TGCAGCGCGGGTAAGGGCCAGCTTGCAGATACGCAGTATTTT.